This TCR beta chain is drawn from a study of shared clonotypes between healthy human individuals. Recent acute infections and vaccinations were absent in the healthy HIV-negative adult donors. Replicate PCRs for unsorted PBMC used about 0.3 ug DNA (approximately 30,000 T cell genomes). Scientists sequenced DNA from unsorted PBMC on ten immunoSEQ deep assay plates. Assay used: immunoSEQ multiplex PCR; TCRdb lists only in-frame clones, some missing. The data show 550,000 to 600,000 clones, 70% to 80% seen once. Germline V gives CDR1 SGHDN, CDR2 FVKESK. Trimming pared 3 bases from V and 8 bases from J, leaving 16 bases between. The CDR3 extends over 14 amino acids.

This clonotype originated in a woman in her thirties or forties in good health. Some clones in this sample may be carry-over from other donors' samples. This sequence joins TRBV14 and TRBJ1-2; D gene uncertain. Sequencing was carried out using PBMCs. The chain's CDR3 is CASSQTRGPAGYTF. In DNA form, the CDR3 reads TGTGCCAGCAGCCAGACAAGAGGACCGGCGGGCTACACCTTC.